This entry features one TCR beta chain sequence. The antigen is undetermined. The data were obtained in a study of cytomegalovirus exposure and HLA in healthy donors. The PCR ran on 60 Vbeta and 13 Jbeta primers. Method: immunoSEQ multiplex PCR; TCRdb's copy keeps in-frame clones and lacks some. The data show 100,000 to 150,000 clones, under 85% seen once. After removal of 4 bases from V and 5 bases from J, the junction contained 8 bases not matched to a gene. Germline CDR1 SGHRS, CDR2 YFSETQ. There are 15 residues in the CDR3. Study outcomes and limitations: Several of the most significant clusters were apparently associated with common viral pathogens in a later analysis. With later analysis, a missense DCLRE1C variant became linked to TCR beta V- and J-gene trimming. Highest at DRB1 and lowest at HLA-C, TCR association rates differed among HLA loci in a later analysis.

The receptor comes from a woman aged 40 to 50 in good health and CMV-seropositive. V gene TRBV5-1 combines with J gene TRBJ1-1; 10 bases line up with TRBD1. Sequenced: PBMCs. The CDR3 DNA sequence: TGCGCCAGCAGCCCGAGACAGGGGGCTGGGACTGAAGCTTTCTTT. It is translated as CASSPRQGAGTEAFF.